Below are 21 T cell receptor beta chains sequenced from a single sample in a study of Ad26.COV2.S vaccination and SARS-CoV-2 variants. The treatment was: roughly 20 received Ad26.COV2.S at low or high dose, single or two shots; several received placebo; per-sample allocation not given. Sampling happened 63 days after the first vaccine or placebo injection. TCRdb's copy holds only in-frame clones and misses some; the assay was immunoSEQ multiplex PCR. Seen here are about half a million clones, about 88% observed once, and the top ten hold approximately 1.7%. The sample in question was peripheral blood, obtained in a trial of Ad26.COV2.S vaccine versus placebo. These receptors all stem from a person aged 18-60 years who received the Ad26.COV2.S COVID-19 vaccine or a placebo.

The chain joins TRBV5-4 to TRBJ2-7; D gene ambiguous. CDR1 SGHNT and CDR2 YYREEE come from the germline V gene (reference sequence). Trimming cost V 0 bases and J 4 bases, with 5 bases left between them. The length of the CDR3 is 12 residues. The CDR3 coding sequence is TGTGCCAGCAGCTTGGTCGGGTACGAGCAGTACTTC. Translated, it gives CASSLVGYEQYF.

This chain connects TRBV21-1 to TRBJ1-4. TRBV21-1 corresponds to a pseudogene. This CDR3 comprises 17 residues. The CDR3 sequence is CASSKARISGGLVKLFF. CDR3 DNA: TGTGCCAGCAGCAAAGCTAGAATATCGGGGGGTCTGGTAAAACTGTTTTTT.

CDR3 coding DNA: TGTGCCAGCAGTGAAGCGCTTAGGGGCAGCTACACCTTC. It codes for CASSEALRGSYTF. J is TRBJ1-2 and V is TRBV2, with D perhaps TRBD1 (5 bases). CDR1 SNHLY and CDR2 FYNNEI come from the germline V gene. Trimming pared 0 bases from V and 9 bases from J, leaving 11 bases between. The CDR3 totals 13 residues.

This chain joins TRBV4-1 and TRBJ1-1; no clear D. Germline values: CDR1 MGHRA, CDR2 YSYEKL. The ends were cut back, 2 bases at V and 8 bases at J, with 12 bases in the middle. The CDR3 length is 13 residues. CDR3 amino acids: CASSQTPSREAFF. The CDR3 nucleotides read TGCGCCAGCAGCCAAACCCCATCACGCGAAGCTTTCTTT.

This chain links TRBV20-1 with TRBJ2-1; 8 positions agree with TRBD2. Trimming cost V 3 bases and J 7 bases; bases outside gene matches: 11. This CDR3 region has 15 residues. The germline CDR1 and CDR2 sequences are DFQATT and SNEGSKA (reference sequence). In nucleotides, the CDR3 is TGCAGTGCTAGTCGGGGGGGTAGCTTAGGGAATGAGCAGTTCTTC. This translates into CSASRGGSLGNEQFF.

The genes are TRBV5-5 and TRBJ1-2; weak D call: TRBD1 (6 bases). The ends were cut back, 7 bases at V and 2 bases at J, with 9 bases in the middle. CDR1 is SGHKS and CDR2 is YYEKEE in the germline V gene (reference sequence). The CDR3 loop spans 12 amino acids. The CDR3 protein is CASQGGNYGYTF. For the CDR3, the DNA is TGTGCCAGCCAAGGGGGGAACTATGGCTACACCTTC.

This clone was observed a single time. The chain recombines TRBV9 with TRBJ2-1; 10 bases line up with TRBD1. The CDR3 length is 16 residues. Germline loops: CDR1 SGDLS, CDR2 YYNGEE. V gave up 4 bases and J gave up 5 bases; unmatched junction bases: 9. CDR3 loop: CASSPLDRGPDNEQFF. The CDR3 bases are TGTGCCAGCAGCCCCCTCGACAGGGGGCCGGACAATGAGCAGTTCTTC.

This sequence joins TRBV7-6 and TRBJ1-1; tentative D call: TRBD1 (6 bases). V lost 4 bases to trimming and J lost 7 bases, with 19 bases between them. This CDR3 has 15 residues. The germline V gene has CDR1 SGHVS and CDR2 FNYEAQ. CDR3 in amino acids: CASSSNRVNAGEAFF. In DNA form, the CDR3 reads TGTGCCAGCAGCTCCAACAGGGTCAATGCTGGTGAAGCTTTCTTT.

This chain uses TRBV6-5 with TRBJ1-2; TRBD1 matches 7 bases. This CDR3 is 14 amino acids long. The V gene's germline CDR1 is MNHEY and CDR2 SVGAGI. V dropped 6 bases and J dropped 2; count of bases not matched to a gene: 6. CDR3 nucleotides: TGTGCCAGCAGGATCAGGGGACAGAACTATGGCTACACCTTC. Protein product: CASRIRGQNYGYTF.

The chain is built from TRBV6-2 or TRBV6-3 and TRBJ1-1; tentative D call: TRBD1 (5 bases). This CDR3 spans 13 amino acids. In germline, CDR1 is MNHEY, CDR2 SVGEGT. V gave up 5 bases and J gave up 4 bases, with 11 bases separating them. CDR3 bases: TGTGCCAGCAGTCGACAGCTCCCCACTGAAGCTTTCTTT. It yields the protein CASSRQLPTEAFF.

This clone has a handful of counts. This sequence joins TRBV7-9 and TRBJ2-7; possibly TRBD2 for D (6 bases). The V end was cut by 2 bases, the J end by 5 bases, with 19 bases between. The CDR3 contains 16 residues. Germline CDR1 and CDR2: SEHNR and FQNEAQ (reference sequence). The CDR3: CASSLLSVPGLHEQYF. The CDR3 DNA reads TGTGCCAGCAGCTTATTGTCGGTCCCGGGACTCCACGAGCAGTACTTC.

The chain employs TRBV19 and TRBJ1-1; TRBD1 matches 7 bases. Germline V lookup: CDR1 LNHDA, CDR2 SQIVND (reference sequence). The CDR3 runs 15 residues. The V and J ends lost 8 bases and 1 base, in that order; junction bases with no gene match: 10. The CDR3 reads CASENPGQANTEAFF. The CDR3 nucleotides read TGTGCCAGTGAAAACCCCGGACAGGCGAACACTGAAGCTTTCTTT. The whole variable domain, remainder taken from reference TRBV19 and TRBJ1-1, is DGGITQSPKYLFRKEGQNVTLSCEQNLNHDAMYWYRQDPGQGLRLIYYSQIVNDFQKGDIAEGYSVSREKKESFPLTVTSAQKNPTAFYLCASENPGQANTEAFFGQGTRLTVV.

V usage is TRBV14 and J usage is TRBJ2-1; 12 bases map to TRBD2. Germline-derived CDR1 and CDR2 are SGHDN and FVKESK. This CDR3 has 15 residues. J was trimmed by 4 bases and V by 3 bases; bases with no gene match: 1. This CDR3 reads CASSQTSGSYNEQFF. The CDR3 DNA reads as TGTGCCAGCAGCCAGACTAGCGGGAGTTACAATGAGCAGTTCTTC. The whole variable domain, remainder taken from reference TRBV14 and TRBJ2-1, is EAGVTQFPSHSVIEKGQTVTLRCDPISGHDNLYWYRRVMGKEIKFLLHFVKESKQDESGMPNNRFLAERTGGTYSTLKVQPAELEDSGVYFCASSQTSGSYNEQFFGPGTRLTVL.

V usage is TRBV7-2 and J usage is TRBJ1-2; 10 nucleotides match TRBD1. This CDR3 spans 13 amino acids. The V segment lost 6 bases and the J segment 7 bases; nucleotides outside the gene matches: 5. Germline V gene lookup returns CDR1 SGHTA and CDR2 FQGNSA. CDR3 loop: CASRGTGVVGYTF. In nucleotides, the CDR3 is TGTGCCAGCAGGGGGACAGGGGTGGTTGGCTACACCTTC.

The rearrangement links TRBV19 to TRBJ1-2; 8 bases align to TRBD1. CDR3 length: 15 amino acids. The germline gives CDR1 LNHDA, CDR2 SQIVND (reference sequence). V lost 5 bases and J lost 3; bases outside the gene matches: 8. CDR3 DNA: TGTGCCAGTAGTGAGATCAGGGGGCGAGACTATGGCTACACCTTC. Its protein product is CASSEIRGRDYGYTF.

The chain couples TRBV2 to TRBJ2-3; TRBD2 agrees at 9 bases. J was trimmed by 4 bases and V by 4 bases; bases with no gene match: 6. This CDR3 contains 15 residues. From germline, CDR1 is SNHLY and CDR2 FYNNEI. As DNA, the CDR3 is TGTGCCAGCAGTGTGTTAGCGGGAGCCTCAGATACGCAGTATTTT. It encodes CASSVLAGASDTQYF.

The chain is built from TRBV19 and TRBJ2-7, with TRBD1 as a possible D gene (5 bases). CDR1 and CDR2 from the germline V gene are LNHDA and SQIVND (reference sequence). This CDR3 is 13 amino acids long. Trimming pared 3 bases from V and 2 bases from J, leaving 8 bases between. CDR3 nucleotide sequence: TGTGCCAGTAGTATGGGCAGGGCCTACGAGCAGTACTTC. Protein product: CASSMGRAYEQYF.

The chain is built from TRBV27 and TRBJ1-1; the D gene is possibly TRBD1 (5 bases). The CDR3 loop spans 11 amino acids. Germline loops: CDR1 MNHEY, CDR2 SMNVEV (reference sequence). V lost 2 bases and J 11 bases, leaving 9 bases between the germline ends. The CDR3: CASSLGGRAFF. In nucleotides, the CDR3 is TGTGCCAGCAGTTTAGGGGGGAGGGCTTTCTTT.

V usage is TRBV2 and J usage is TRBJ1-6; 7 positions match TRBD1. V shed 5 bases and J 4 bases; nucleotides not matched to a gene: 11. Germline V gives CDR1 SNHLY, CDR2 FYNNEI. This CDR3 comprises 17 residues. DNA for the CDR3: TGTGCCAGCAGTCCTTTGGGGACAGAACTATATAATTCACCCCTCCACTTT. Its protein product is CASSPLGTELYNSPLHF. Full variable domain (missing parts from reference TRBV2 and TRBJ1-6): EPEVTQTPSHQVTQMGQEVILRCVPISNHLYFYWYRQILGQKVEFLVSFYNNEISEKSEIFDDQFSVERPDGSNFTLKIRSTKLEDSAMYFCASSPLGTELYNSPLHFGNGTRLTVT.

The rearrangement joins TRBV12-3 or TRBV12-4 to TRBJ2-1, with 9 nucleotides matching TRBD1. Trimming removed 6 bases from V and 5 bases from J; junction bases left unmatched: 2. The CDR3 is made up of 13 amino acids. The CDR3 coding sequence is TGTGCCAGCAGGGGGACAGGGAACAATGAGCAGTTCTTC. Translating gives CASRGTGNNEQFF.

The chain is built from TRBV18 and TRBJ1-6; tentative D call: TRBD1 (6 bases). Germline V gene lookup returns CDR1 KGHSH and CDR2 LQKENI. The CDR3 loop spans 14 amino acids. Deletions cut 4 bases from V and 10 bases from J, with 14 bases between. DNA of the CDR3: TGTGCCAGCTCACTCCGGGACACAATATCACCCCTCCACTTT. Its protein product is CASSLRDTISPLHF.